Below, one T cell receptor beta chain is given with its context. The record originates from a study of blood T cell repertoires in COVID-19. Looking at the study overall: T cells, B-cell-depleted T cells, or PBMCs provided the cDNA or gDNA that served as material.

Germline V gene data show CDR1 as LNHDA and CDR2 as SQIVND (reference sequence). The ends were cut back, 1 base at V and 3 bases at J, with 10 bases in the middle. The CDR3 has 14 amino acids. Authors' data handling: Scientists estimated how many nucleated cells there were by amplifying reference gene primers. Sequenced by immunoSEQ multiplex PCR; TCRdb stores in-frame clones only, minus some. Clonal size and the V and J genes are those of that table, whereas D and trimming came from the DNA. Seen here are 200,000 to 250,000 clones, 80% to 85% observed once, and the top ten hold just under 20%. Sequencing was done on a sample of peripheral blood. This clonotype originated in a man aged 30 to 39 with active or convalescent COVID-19. The chain carries TRBV19 and TRBJ2-7; possibly TRBD2 for D (5 bases). The CDR3: CASSIGPDYYEQYF. The CDR3 nucleotides are TGTGCCAGTAGTATAGGCCCAGACTACTACGAGCAGTACTTC.